The 29 T cell receptor beta chains in this list originate from one sample, sequenced in a study of cytomegalovirus exposure and HLA in healthy donors. 60 Vbeta and 13 Jbeta primers were used in PCR. The method was immunoSEQ multiplex PCR; TCRdb's version includes in-frame clones alone and lacks a portion of them. The sample holds 200,000 to 250,000 clones, approximately 83% seen once. Material: PBMCs. The receptors here all came from a girl under 18 in good health and CMV-seronegative.

This sequence joins TRBV5-6 and TRBJ1-2; D gene unclear. This CDR3 spans 15 amino acids. V was shortened by 0 bases and J by 7 bases, with 16 bases between the two germline ends. Germline CDR1 is SGHDT and CDR2 is YYEEEE. In DNA form, the CDR3 reads TGTGCCAGCAGCTTGGCCGACGGCCCGGGAGGTGGCTACACCTTC. Translated, it gives CASSLADGPGGGYTF.

The rearrangement joins TRBV27 to TRBJ2-5, with D possibly being TRBD2 (6 bases). Trimming stripped 6 bases from V and 4 bases from J, with 15 bases between. The CDR3 has 14 amino acids. Germline-derived CDR1 and CDR2 are MNHEY and SMNVEV (reference sequence). The CDR3 DNA sequence: TGTGCCAGCAGCGGGACTGCAGTAGCAGAGACCCAGTACTTC. Encoded protein: CASSGTAVAETQYF.

The rearrangement links TRBV5-6 to TRBJ1-1; D gene unclear. The V gene lost 0 bases and the J gene lost 1 base, with 10 bases spanning the gap. The CDR3 extends over 15 amino acids. CDR1 is SGHDT, CDR2 YYEEEE, per germline. CDR3 bases: TGTGCCAGCAGCTTGGCTGGGCAGGAGAACACTGAAGCTTTCTTT. Translation: CASSLAGQENTEAFF.

CDR3 sequence: CARSRQGTDEQYF. DNA for the CDR3: TGTGCCCGTAGTAGACAGGGGACCGACGAGCAGTACTTC. The genes are TRBV30 and TRBJ2-7, with 8 nucleotides matching TRBD1. The CDR3 length is 13 residues. Trimming removed 8 bases from V and 5 bases from J; junction bases left unmatched: 11. Per germline, CDR1 GTSNPN and CDR2 SVGIG (reference sequence).

The chain carries TRBV19 and TRBJ2-3; D perhaps matches TRBD1 (5 bases). Germline CDR1 is LNHDA and CDR2 is SQIVND (reference sequence). The V end was cut by 4 bases, the J end by 3 bases, with 11 bases between. The length of the CDR3 is 14 residues. The CDR3 bases are TGTGCCAGTAGTAGAAGCAGGGTAACAGATACGCAGTATTTT. Its protein product is CASSRSRVTDTQYF.

The rearrangement uses TRBV6-5 and TRBJ2-1; D may be TRBD2 (6 bases). Germline V lookup: CDR1 MNHEY, CDR2 SVGAGI. Trimming cost V 7 bases and J 0 bases, with 13 bases left between them. This CDR3 has 15 amino acids. The DNA for the CDR3 is TGTGCCAGCACTGGGGGGACCAACTCCTACAATGAGCAGTTCTTC. This codes for CASTGGTNSYNEQFF.

The genes are TRBV10-3 and TRBJ2-7; D uncertain. The V end was cut by 2 bases, the J end by 5 bases, with 10 bases between. Germline CDR1 ENHRY, CDR2 SYGVKD. The CDR3 extends over 13 amino acids. CDR3 region: CAISEALADEQYF. CDR3 in DNA: TGTGCCATCAGTGAGGCGTTGGCGGACGAGCAGTACTTC.

The J gene is TRBJ2-3, the V gene TRBV11-3, with 7 bases aligning to TRBD1. With 1 base clipped from V and 6 bases from J, the junction kept 4 bases outside the gene matches. Germline CDR1 is SGHNT and CDR2 is YENEEA. There are 14 residues in the CDR3. Written as DNA, the CDR3 is TGTGCCAGCAGCTTAGGCCAGGGGGAGGATACGCAGTATTTT. Residues: CASSLGQGEDTQYF. Combining the CDR3 with reference TRBV11-3 and TRBJ2-3 gives the whole variable domain EAGVVQSPRYKIIEKKQPVAFWCNPISGHNTLYWYLQNLGQGPELLIRYENEEAVDDSQLPKDRFSAERLKGVDSTLKIQPAELGDSAVYLCASSLGQGEDTQYFGPGTRLTVL.

This sequence joins TRBV19 and TRBJ2-1; D is possibly TRBD2 (7 bases). The V end lost 5 bases, the J end lost 6 bases, and 17 bases lay between the germline ends. CDR1 is LNHDA, CDR2 SQIVND, per germline (reference sequence). The CDR3 is made up of 15 amino acids. The CDR3 sequence is CASSPRGEGGNEQFF. CDR3 DNA sequence: TGTGCCAGTAGTCCACGGGGGGAGGGGGGCAATGAGCAGTTCTTC.

The chain is built from TRBV6-5 and TRBJ2-3, with D perhaps matching TRBD2 (5 bases). This CDR3 region has 14 residues. V lost 8 bases to trimming and J lost 6 bases, with 18 bases between them. Germline V lookup: CDR1 MNHEY, CDR2 SVGAGI. Here the CDR3 reads CASLETGRGDTQYF. The CDR3 DNA is TGTGCCAGCCTAGAGACTGGCCGAGGGGATACGCAGTATTTT.

This clone was picked up one time. The chain recombines TRBV27 with TRBJ1-1; 9 positions agree with TRBD1. Germline-derived CDR1 and CDR2 are MNHEY and SMNVEV (reference sequence). The ends lost 6 bases at V and 5 bases at J; junction bases unmatched: 16. This CDR3 comprises 17 residues. Written as DNA, the CDR3 is TGTGCCAGCAGCCCGGCGGGACAGGGTATACCGGTGACTGAAGCTTTCTTT. Protein: CASSPAGQGIPVTEAFF.

V gene TRBV2 combines with J gene TRBJ2-5; D perhaps matches TRBD2 (6 bases). The CDR3 runs to 11 residues. V was shortened by 7 bases and J by 7 bases, with 10 bases between the two germline ends. Germline V gives CDR1 SNHLY, CDR2 FYNNEI. CDR3 coding DNA: TGTGCCAGCATTTCGGAGGGGACCCAGTACTTC. It yields the protein CASISEGTQYF. Full variable domain (outside the CDR3, taken from reference TRBV2 and TRBJ2-5): EPEVTQTPSHQVTQMGQEVILRCVPISNHLYFYWYRQILGQKVEFLVSFYNNEISEKSEIFDDQFSVERPDGSNFTLKIRSTKLEDSAMYFCASISEGTQYFGPGTRLLVL.

This sequence joins TRBV19 and TRBJ1-5, with D tentatively TRBD1 (6 bases). Germline assignment: CDR1 LNHDA and CDR2 SQIVND (reference sequence). The CDR3 extends over 14 amino acids. V lost 3 bases, J lost 5 bases, and 11 bases lay in between. CDR3 sequence: CASSMVGGHQPQHF. DNA of the CDR3: TGTGCCAGTAGTATGGTGGGGGGGCATCAGCCCCAGCATTTT.

The chain combines TRBV27 with TRBJ1-5; 7 bases map to TRBD1. Germline trimming cut 4 bases from V and 6 bases from J; bases unmatched to any gene: 9. This CDR3 comprises 15 residues. Germline V CDR1 and CDR2: MNHEY, SMNVEV (reference sequence). Here the CDR3 DNA reads TGTGCCAGCAGTTCCCTACTCTCAGGGGGTCAGCCCCAGCATTTT. It specifies CASSSLLSGGQPQHF.

J is TRBJ2-5 and V is TRBV9, with 7 bases that match TRBD2. Germline lookup yields CDR1 SGDLS and CDR2 YYNGEE. The CDR3 has 15 residues. V dropped 3 bases and J dropped 2; count of bases not matched to a gene: 7. CDR3 in amino acids: CASSAEAGLQETQYF. The CDR3 DNA sequence: TGTGCCAGCAGCGCGGAAGCGGGGCTGCAAGAGACCCAGTACTTC.

The V gene is TRBV5-1, the J gene TRBJ1-3; 7 bases map to TRBD1. Germline values: CDR1 SGHRS, CDR2 YFSETQ. The CDR3 loop spans 16 amino acids. V trimming: 3 bases; J trimming: 3 bases; junction bases outside the gene matches: 9. CDR3 in DNA: TGCGCCAGCAGCTCATACGAGACAGGGAATGGAAACACCATATATTTT. It yields the protein CASSSYETGNGNTIYF.

The chain employs TRBV19 and TRBJ1-6, with 8 bases aligning to TRBD1. The CDR3 covers 18 residues. Per germline, CDR1 LNHDA and CDR2 SQIVND (reference sequence). V dropped 0 bases and J dropped 3; count of bases not matched to a gene: 7. The CDR3 sequence: CASSIDGDRRHYNSPLHF. In DNA, the CDR3 is TGTGCCAGTAGTATAGACGGGGACAGGCGCCACTATAATTCACCCCTCCACTTT.

This chain joins TRBV10-3 and TRBJ2-1; TRBD2 aligns across 9 bases. CDR3 size: 14 residues. With 4 bases clipped from V and 8 bases from J, the junction kept 6 bases outside the gene matches. Germline lookup yields CDR1 ENHRY and CDR2 SYGVKD. The CDR3 DNA follows: TGTGCCATCAGTGTGGCGGGAGGGCTGTATGAGCAGTTCTTC. This sequence encodes CAISVAGGLYEQFF.

The chain joins TRBV19 to TRBJ2-5; 8 bases are shared with TRBD2. The V gene end was trimmed by 6 bases and the J gene end by 5 bases; junction bases not matched to a gene: 11. Germline values: CDR1 LNHDA, CDR2 SQIVND (reference sequence). The CDR3 runs 15 residues. This CDR3 reads CASSLKGLVGETQYF. The DNA for the CDR3 is TGTGCCAGTAGCCTAAAGGGACTAGTTGGGGAGACCCAGTACTTC.

The V gene is TRBV10-3, the J gene TRBJ2-2, with TRBD2 matching over 13 bases. The CDR3 runs 18 residues. V gave up 2 bases and J gave up 7 bases; unmatched junction bases: 10. Germline lookup yields CDR1 ENHRY and CDR2 SYGVKD. The CDR3: CAISETSGRARFGGELFF. The CDR3 DNA is TGTGCCATCAGTGAGACTAGCGGGAGGGCCCGATTTGGCGGGGAGCTGTTTTTT.

The chain uses TRBV9 and TRBJ2-7; TRBD2 matches at 11 bases. CDR3 size: 15 residues. Losses at the gene ends were 3 bases for V and 3 bases for J; bases not matched to a gene: 5. Germline assignment: CDR1 SGDLS and CDR2 YYNGEE. The CDR3: CASSAGTSGIYEQYF. The DNA of the CDR3 is TGTGCCAGCAGCGCAGGGACTAGCGGAATCTACGAGCAGTACTTC.

The sample holds a few counts of this clone. The chain couples TRBV5-1 to TRBJ1-4; D is unclear. The germline gives CDR1 SGHRS, CDR2 YFSETQ. Trimming removed 6 bases at V and 8 bases at J, with 11 bases between. This CDR3 has 12 amino acids. The CDR3 DNA sequence: TGCGCCAGCAAAAGGGAGGAGGAAAAACTGTTTTTT. Its translation is CASKREEEKLFF.

This chain uses TRBV5-4 with TRBJ2-1; weak D call: TRBD1 (5 bases). Germline values: CDR1 SGHNT, CDR2 YYREEE (reference sequence). This CDR3 is built from 15 residues. The ends were cut back, 7 bases at V and 0 bases at J, with 14 bases in the middle. The CDR3 loop is CASSRTRDSYNEQFF. In nucleotides, the CDR3 is TGTGCCAGCTCCAGGACACGCGACTCCTACAATGAGCAGTTCTTC.

The rearrangement uses TRBV15 and TRBJ2-1; TRBD2 aligns across 9 bases. The V gene's germline CDR1 is LNHNV and CDR2 YYDKDF (reference sequence). Losses at the gene ends were 1 base for V and 8 bases for J; bases not matched to a gene: 6. The CDR3 totals 15 residues. The CDR3 DNA is TGTGCCACCAGCAGAGGGCGGGAGGGCCTCTATGAGCAGTTCTTC. It codes for CATSRGREGLYEQFF.

A single count supports this clone. The chain recombines TRBV28 with TRBJ1-2; 7 bases fit TRBD1. Trimming at V came to 6 bases and at J to 0 bases, leaving 4 bases not matched to a gene. This CDR3 spans 14 amino acids. The germline V gene encodes CDR1 MDHEN and CDR2 SYDVKM. The CDR3 here is CASRPTGANYGYTF. In nucleotides, the CDR3 is TGTGCCAGCAGGCCTACAGGGGCTAACTATGGCTACACCTTC.

This clone was seen a few times. The rearrangement joins TRBV6-6 to TRBJ2-2; the D is unclear. Germline lookup yields CDR1 MNHNY and CDR2 SVGAGI (reference sequence). V was clipped by 8 bases and J by 1 base, with 17 bases between them. CDR3 length equals 16 residues. CDR3 sequence (DNA): TGTGCCAGCCTAGGTAGGCTGCGAGGGAACACCGGGGAGCTGTTTTTT. This encodes CASLGRLRGNTGELFF.

The chain employs TRBV19 and TRBJ2-5, with TRBD1 matching 7 bases. Germline V gives CDR1 LNHDA, CDR2 SQIVND (reference sequence). V lost 1 base to trimming and J lost 0 bases; unmatched junction nucleotides: 14. The CDR3 totals 19 residues. CDR3 nucleotide sequence: TGTGCCAGTAGTATAGTGGCAGGGGGAACCATAGGGTACCAAGAGACCCAGTACTTC. Translating gives CASSIVAGGTIGYQETQYF.

This chain links TRBV6-1 with TRBJ2-1; 11 bases map to TRBD2. Germline V gene data show CDR1 as MNHNS and CDR2 as SASEGT. Trimming at V came to 2 bases and at J to 5 bases, leaving 11 bases not matched to a gene. CDR3 length equals 18 residues. In DNA, the CDR3 is TGTGCCAGCAGTGAACATTTTAGCGGGAGGGGTGCCGACAATGAGCAGTTCTTC. Residues: CASSEHFSGRGADNEQFF.

This chain connects TRBV28 to TRBJ1-3; no clear D. CDR1 and CDR2 from the germline V gene are MDHEN and SYDVKM. There are 15 residues in the CDR3. The ends were cut back, 2 bases at V and 2 bases at J, with 10 bases in the middle. CDR3 region: CASSLVMGPGNTIYF. The CDR3 DNA reads TGTGCCAGCAGTTTAGTAATGGGCCCTGGAAACACCATATATTTT.